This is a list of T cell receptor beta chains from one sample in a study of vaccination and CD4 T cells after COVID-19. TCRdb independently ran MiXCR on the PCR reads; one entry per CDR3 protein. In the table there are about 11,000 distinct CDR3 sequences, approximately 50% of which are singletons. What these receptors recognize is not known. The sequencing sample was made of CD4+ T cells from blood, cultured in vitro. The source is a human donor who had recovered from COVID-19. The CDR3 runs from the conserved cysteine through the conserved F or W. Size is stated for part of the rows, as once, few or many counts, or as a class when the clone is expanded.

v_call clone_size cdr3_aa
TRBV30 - CAWSSGSGGTGELFF
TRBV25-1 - CASTQQGVGYTF
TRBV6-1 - CASSVQGRETQYF
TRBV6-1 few CASRPDRGIYGYTF
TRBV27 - CASSLSSFPWDRGNTGELFF
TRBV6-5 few CASSYLAGQLKGNQPQHF
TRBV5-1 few CASTRGRETQYF
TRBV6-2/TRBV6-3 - CASSPNRLGDIQYF
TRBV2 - CASSEKGLNDSPLHF
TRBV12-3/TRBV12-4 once CASQLRGLTDTQYF
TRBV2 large CASKNSQLNTEAFF
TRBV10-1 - CASSESTGLAGDTQYF
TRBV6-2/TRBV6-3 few CASRDGSRGYTF
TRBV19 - CASSIDLYRGPIYGYTF
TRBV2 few CASSVQGQNYGYTF
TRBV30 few CAWSVGINYGYTF
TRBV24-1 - CATSSTGNQPQHF
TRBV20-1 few CSASTGAFGYTF